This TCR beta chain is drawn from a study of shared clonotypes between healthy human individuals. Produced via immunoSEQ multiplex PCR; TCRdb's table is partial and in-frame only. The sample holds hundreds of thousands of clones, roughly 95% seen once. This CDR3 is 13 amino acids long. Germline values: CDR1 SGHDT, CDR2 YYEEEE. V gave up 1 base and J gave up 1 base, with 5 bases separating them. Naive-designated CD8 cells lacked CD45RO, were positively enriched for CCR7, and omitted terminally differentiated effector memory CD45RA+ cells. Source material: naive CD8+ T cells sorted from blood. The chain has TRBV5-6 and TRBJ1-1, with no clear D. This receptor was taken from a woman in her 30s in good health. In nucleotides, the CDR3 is TGTGCCAGCAGCTTGTTACAGAACACTGAAGCTTTCTTT. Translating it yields CASSLLQNTEAFF.